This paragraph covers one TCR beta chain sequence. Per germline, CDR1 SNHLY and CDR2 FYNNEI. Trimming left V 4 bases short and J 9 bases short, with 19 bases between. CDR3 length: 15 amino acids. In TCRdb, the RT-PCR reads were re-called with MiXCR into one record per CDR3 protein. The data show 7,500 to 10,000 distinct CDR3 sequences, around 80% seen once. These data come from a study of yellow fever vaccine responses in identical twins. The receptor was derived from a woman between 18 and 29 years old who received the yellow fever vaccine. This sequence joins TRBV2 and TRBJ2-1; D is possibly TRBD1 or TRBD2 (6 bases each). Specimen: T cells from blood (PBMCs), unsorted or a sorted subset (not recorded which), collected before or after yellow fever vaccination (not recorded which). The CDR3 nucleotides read TGTGCCAGCAGTGGGGCTCGAGGGGGGTACGTTGAGCAGTTCTTC. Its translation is CASSGARGGYVEQFF.